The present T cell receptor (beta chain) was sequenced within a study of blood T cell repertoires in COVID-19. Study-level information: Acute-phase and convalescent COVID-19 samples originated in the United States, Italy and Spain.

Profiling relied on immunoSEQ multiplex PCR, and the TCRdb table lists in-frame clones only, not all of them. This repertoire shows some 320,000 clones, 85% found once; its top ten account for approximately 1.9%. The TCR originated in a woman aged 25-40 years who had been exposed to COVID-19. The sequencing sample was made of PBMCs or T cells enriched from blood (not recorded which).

The CDR3 reads CASSLGLATGLGAFF. In DNA, the CDR3 is TGTGCCAGCAGTTTAGGGCTGGCGACAGGACTGGGAGCTTTCTTT. The V gene is TRBV28, the J gene TRBJ1-1; TRBD1 might be the D (6 bases). V lost 2 bases, J lost 10 bases, and 20 bases lay in between. Looked up from germline, CDR1 is MDHEN and CDR2 is SYDVKM. The length of the CDR3 is 15 residues.